This TCR beta chain was recovered during a study (dated by TCRdb to the early 2010s). Trimming accounts for 5 bases at V and 6 bases at J, while the number of junction bases matched to no gene is 24. CDR1 and CDR2 were assigned from the germline V gene as MGHRA and YSYEKL. Spanning cysteine to phenylalanine, the CDR3 consists of 21 amino acids. Just CDR3 DNA is preserved here, 63 bases in frame from base 1. With respect to this clonotype: Its antigen is currently not known. The sample holds no much larger clone one base away, and base qualities are not on file.

Data came from an Illumina Genome Analyzer IIx. TCRdb ran its own pipeline on the public reads, namely fastp trimming at Q25 and MiXCR clone calling, and kept in-frame beta chains. Rows are unified per CDR3 protein, each entry keeping the most common DNA and genes. This sample lists 12,000 to 15,000 distinct CDR3 sequences; around 32% were detected once. The ten top clones hold 16% of the sample. The sequencing sample was made of blood. This receptor chain uses TRBV4-1 and TRBJ2-1; TRBD2 lines up with 11 middle nucleotides. The TCR comes from a human donor. In nucleotide form, the sequence is TGCGCCAGCAGCAGTTCGATAAGCGGCCGCCATGGAGGGACTAGCGGCAATGAGCAGTTCTTC. Protein translation: CASSSSISGRHGGTSGNEQFF.